One and the same sample provided the 24 T cell receptor beta chains below, sequenced in a study of cytomegalovirus exposure and HLA in healthy donors (dated by TCRdb to the late 2010s). The method was the immunoSEQ multiplex PCR assay. For the multiplex PCR, a mixture combining 60 forward primers for TCR Vbeta segments and 13 reverse primers for TCR Jbeta segments was used. The immuneACCESS repertoire file appears here via TCRdb, limited to in-frame rearrangements. These files lack a portion of the clones; in checked studies, under half of the deficit traces to unresolved V genes, and the cause of the others is not known. The sample table records about 130,000 clones; roughly 80% of these occur just once. Roughly 0.9% of the sample comes from the top ten. Sequenced sample: PBMCs. The receptor set was obtained from a woman aged 55 to 70 in good health and CMV-seronegative.

V and J are TRBV15 and TRBJ1-3; 7 bases agree with TRBD1. From germline, CDR1 is LNHNV and CDR2 YYDKDF (reference sequence). The CDR3 consists of 15 residues. V dropped 6 bases and J dropped 0; count of bases not matched to a gene: 5. The CDR3 coding sequence is TGTGCCACCAGGATACAGGGGAGCTCTGGAAACACCATATATTTT. Its protein is CATRIQGSSGNTIYF.

The chain is built from TRBV5-4 and TRBJ1-5; tentative D call: TRBD1 (5 bases). CDR1 SGHNT and CDR2 YYREEE come from the germline V gene (reference sequence). This CDR3 is built from 16 residues. V shed 0 bases and J shed 2 bases, with 12 bases lying between them. CDR3 bases: TGTGCCAGCAGCTTGGGGGGGGTGTATGGCAATCAGCCCCAGCATTTT. Translation gives CASSLGGVYGNQPQHF.

This clone showed up just a few times. This rearrangement joins TRBV16 to TRBJ2-5; TRBD1 is a possible D gene (5 bases). V was trimmed by 0 bases and J by 5 bases, leaving 13 bases between them. Per germline, CDR1 KGHSY and CDR2 FQNENV. The CDR3 is 15 residues long. CDR3 sequence (DNA): TGTGCCAGCAGCCAATCAGCAGGGATATGGGAGACCCAGTACTTC. Its translation is CASSQSAGIWETQYF.

Of note for this clone: At one boundary the junction diverges from the germline segment, which might be a read error. The chain carries TRBV10-3 and TRBJ2-7; 8 bases agree with TRBD1. Germline-derived CDR1 and CDR2 are ENHRY and SYGVKD. The CDR3 length is 9 residues. CDR3 bases: TGCGATACAGGGGGCGAGCAGTACTTC. The encoded protein is CDTGGEQYF.

This chain links TRBV18 with TRBJ1-1, with D unclear. V was pared by 6 bases and J by 0 bases, with 8 bases between. There are 13 residues in the CDR3. Per the germline V gene, CDR1 is KGHSH and CDR2 is LQKENI. The CDR3 coding sequence is TGTGCCAGCTCCCAGTCGCTGAACACTGAAGCTTTCTTT. This codes for CASSQSLNTEAFF. Full variable domain (outside the CDR3, taken from reference TRBV18 and TRBJ1-1): NAGVMQNPRHLVRRRGQEARLRCSPMKGHSHVYWYRQLPEEGLKFMVYLQKENIIDESGMPKERFSAEFPKEGPSILRIQQVVRGDSAAYFCASSQSLNTEAFFGQGTRLTVV.

The chain links TRBV7-3 to TRBJ1-1; 7 bases fit TRBD1. The germline CDR1 and CDR2 sequences are SGHTA and FQGTGA. The CDR3 is 13 amino acids. V lost 5 bases and J lost 8; bases outside the gene matches: 8. The CDR3 loop reads CASSPGPGQEAFF. The CDR3 DNA reads TGTGCCAGCAGCCCAGGACCGGGACAGGAAGCTTTCTTT.

To note about this clone: Other DNA variants within this sample encode the same CDR3. V and J are TRBV9 and TRBJ1-3, with TRBD1 matching over 7 bases. The CDR3 has 14 amino acids. The V gene's germline CDR1 is SGDLS and CDR2 YYNGEE. With 5 bases clipped from V and 1 base from J, the junction kept 3 bases outside the gene matches. CDR3 coding DNA: TGTGCCAGCAGTGAGGGGGCATCTGGAAACACCATATATTTT. Translated: CASSEGASGNTIYF.

This chain joins TRBV7-9 and TRBJ1-2; D unresolved. V lost 1 base and J 7 bases, leaving 16 bases between the germline ends. CDR1 SEHNR and CDR2 FQNEAQ come from the germline V gene (reference sequence). The CDR3 length is 15 residues. The CDR3 sequence is CASSLGWTKPAGYTF. DNA for the CDR3: TGTGCCAGCAGCTTAGGGTGGACTAAGCCCGCTGGCTACACCTTC.

The chain recombines TRBV27 with TRBJ2-7; D perhaps matches TRBD1 (5 bases). V was trimmed by 3 bases and J by 3 bases, leaving 18 bases between them. The CDR3 covers 16 residues. Germline V gene data show CDR1 as MNHEY and CDR2 as SMNVEV (reference sequence). The CDR3 protein is CASSFWGQPQNYEQYF. CDR3 in DNA: TGTGCCAGCAGTTTTTGGGGCCAGCCCCAAAACTACGAGCAGTACTTC.

The rearrangement uses TRBV28 and TRBJ2-7, with D perhaps matching TRBD1 (6 bases). V lost 7 bases and J 4 bases, leaving 11 bases between the germline ends. The CDR3 length is 12 residues. CDR1 is MDHEN, CDR2 SYDVKM, per germline. The CDR3 nucleotides read TGTGCCAGCACCTCGACAGGATACGAGCAGTACTTC. Translation: CASTSTGYEQYF.

The J gene is TRBJ2-7, the V gene TRBV27; 7 bases are shared with TRBD1. This CDR3 comprises 15 residues. Germline V gives CDR1 MNHEY, CDR2 SMNVEV (reference sequence). With V trimmed by 2 bases and J by 4 bases, 8 bases remained unmatched. DNA of the CDR3: TGTGCCAGCAGTTTACAGGGGGTAGAGATGTACGAGCAGTACTTC. Residues: CASSLQGVEMYEQYF.

This clone was counted once. The rearrangement joins TRBV2 to TRBJ2-2; tentatively, D is TRBD1 (6 bases). Germline CDR1 and CDR2: SNHLY and FYNNEI. V lost 2 bases, J lost 4 bases, and 11 bases lay in between. This CDR3 comprises 15 residues. The chain's CDR3 is CASSERAGATGELFF. Here the CDR3 DNA reads TGTGCCAGCAGTGAAAGGGCAGGGGCCACCGGGGAGCTGTTTTTT.

The chain carries TRBV9 and TRBJ2-6, with TRBD1 identical over 9 bases. Germline CDR1 SGDLS, CDR2 YYNGEE. The CDR3 totals 17 residues. Losses at the gene ends were 3 bases for V and 4 bases for J; bases not matched to a gene: 8. CDR3: CASSAGTGSSGANVLTF. Here the CDR3 DNA reads TGTGCCAGCAGCGCGGGGACAGGGAGTAGCGGGGCCAACGTCCTGACTTTC.

The V gene is TRBV7-9, the J gene TRBJ2-7, with D perhaps matching TRBD1 (5 bases). Germline assignment: CDR1 SEHNR and CDR2 FQNEAQ (reference sequence). This CDR3 spans 14 amino acids. V lost 7 bases and J lost 1, with 14 bases in between. CDR3 sequence (DNA): TGTGCCAGCACCGACAGCTTCACATCCTACGAGCAGTACTTC. Its protein is CASTDSFTSYEQYF.

The chain links TRBV7-8 to TRBJ2-7; 9 bases agree with TRBD1. After removal of 5 bases from V and 2 bases from J, the junction contained 7 bases not matched to a gene. The CDR3 contains 15 residues. Germline values: CDR1 SGHVS, CDR2 FQNEAQ. The CDR3 nucleotides read TGTGCCAGCAGCCGGTGGGGACAGGGTCCCTACGAGCAGTACTTC. Translating it yields CASSRWGQGPYEQYF.

The CDR3 nucleotides are TGTGCCAGCAGTGACAAGACAGGGCAACTCTACGAGCAGTACTTC. Amino acid sequence: CASSDKTGQLYEQYF. This sequence joins TRBV2 and TRBJ2-7; 7 bases align to TRBD1. CDR3 length: 15 amino acids. The J segment lost 3 bases and the V segment lost 3 bases, leaving 8 bases of the junction unmatched. From germline, CDR1 is SNHLY and CDR2 FYNNEI.

This clone was found once. The chain links TRBV25-1 to TRBJ1-6; the D gene is possibly TRBD1 (6 bases). This CDR3 comprises 15 residues. Trimming pared 1 base from V and 8 bases from J, leaving 12 bases between. Germline CDR1 MGHDK, CDR2 SYGVNS. CDR3 bases: TGTGCCAGCAGTGAATTGGGCAGGGGAGATTCACCCCTCCACTTT. As protein: CASSELGRGDSPLHF.

V is TRBV29-1 and J is TRBJ2-7, with 11 bases lining up with TRBD1. J gave up 2 bases and V 6 bases, and 9 bases lay outside the gene matches. The CDR3 totals 15 residues. Germline V gene lookup returns CDR1 SQVTM and CDR2 ANQGSEA. As DNA, the CDR3 is TGCAGCGTCGCCGGGACAGGGGGTCCGGCCTACGAGCAGTACTTC. Translating it yields CSVAGTGGPAYEQYF.

This chain connects TRBV5-1 to TRBJ1-1, with 8 bases matching TRBD1. With V trimmed by 7 bases and J by 1 base, 9 bases remained unmatched. This CDR3 contains 15 residues. Germline-derived CDR1 and CDR2 are SGHRS and YFSETQ. This chain's CDR3 is CASSAWGTGNTEAFF. The CDR3 DNA reads TGCGCCAGCTCCGCTTGGGGGACAGGGAACACTGAAGCTTTCTTT.

This clone has a single count. The rearrangement uses TRBV19 and TRBJ1-1; perhaps TRBD1 as D (6 bases). The germline CDR1 and CDR2 sequences are LNHDA and SQIVND (reference sequence). CDR3 length equals 15 residues. The ends were cut back, 7 bases at V and 4 bases at J, with 19 bases in the middle. The CDR3 bases are TGTGCCAGTAAAGCGAAGACAGGCTTGGGCACTGAAGCTTTCTTT. Protein product: CASKAKTGLGTEAFF.

The CDR3 DNA is TGTGCCAGCAGCCAAGTTCCGGGACAGGGAGATACGCAGTATTTT. This translates into CASSQVPGQGDTQYF. The chain combines TRBV4-2 with TRBJ2-3; 9 bases are a match to TRBD1. Germline V gene data show CDR1 as LGHNA and CDR2 as YNFKEQ. J gave up 5 bases and V 1 base, and 4 bases lay outside the gene matches. This CDR3 comprises 15 residues.

V gene TRBV1 combines with J gene TRBJ2-7; TRBD2 is the table's D call and was not checked against the DNA. TRBV1 is a listed pseudogene. The CDR3 contains 16 residues. The CDR3 DNA is TGCACCAGCAGCCAGGAACTAGCGGGAGGCTGGTACGAGCAGTACTTC. It yields the protein CTSSQELAGGWYEQYF.

This clone was counted a few times. The gene calls are TRBV5-1 and TRBJ2-5; no reliable D call. Trimming stripped 2 bases from V and 2 bases from J, with 13 bases between. The CDR3 length is 15 residues. CDR1 SGHRS and CDR2 YFSETQ come from the germline V gene. The CDR3 region is CASSFILPQQETQYF. CDR3 DNA sequence: TGCGCCAGCAGCTTTATACTCCCACAGCAAGAGACCCAGTACTTC.

The chain is built from TRBV7-3 and TRBJ2-1, with 7 bases fitting TRBD2. The length of the CDR3 is 15 residues. The ends lost 5 bases at V and 4 bases at J; junction bases unmatched: 8. The germline CDR1 and CDR2 sequences are SGHTA and FQGTGA. The CDR3 sequence is CASSPVSSGYNEQFF. The CDR3 coding sequence is TGTGCCAGCAGCCCGGTCTCTAGCGGTTACAATGAGCAGTTCTTC. Complete variable domain (other parts from reference TRBV7-3 and TRBJ2-1): GAGVSQTPSNKVTEKGKYVELRCDPISGHTALYWYRQSLGQGPEFLIYFQGTGAADDSGLPNDRFFAVRPEGSVSTLKIQRTERGDSAVYLCASSPVSSGYNEQFFGPGTRLTVL.